These 21 T cell receptor beta chains came from one sample sequenced in a study of T cell responses to AZD1222 COVID-19 vaccine. Repertoires were generated with immunoSEQ multiplex PCR, while TCRdb's copy carries only in-frame clones and drops some. Of 91,000 or so clones detected, about 93% appear once; the ten largest clones hold 2.5% to 3.5%. This specimen was peripheral blood, taken 28 days after the second AZD1222 dose. These receptors originate from an adult who received the AZD1222 COVID-19 vaccine.

The chain employs TRBV25-1 and TRBJ2-1; D unclear. CDR3 length: 12 residues. V lost 4 bases to trimming and J lost 10 bases, with 11 bases between them. CDR1 and CDR2 (germline): MGHDK, SYGVNS. The DNA for the CDR3 is TGTGCCAGCAGTGGATACTTGCGGGAGCAGTTCTTC. It translates to CASSGYLREQFF.

This sequence joins TRBV5-5 and TRBJ1-6, with D perhaps matching TRBD1 (6 bases). Trimming took off 3 bases at V and 8 bases at J, with 21 bases between the two ends. In germline, CDR1 is SGHKS, CDR2 YYEKEE (reference sequence). The CDR3 extends over 17 amino acids. This CDR3 reads CASSSGPGRGLDSPLHF. The CDR3 coding sequence is TGTGCCAGCAGCTCCGGTCCCGGCAGGGGTCTAGATTCACCCCTCCACTTT.

This chain connects TRBV12-3 or TRBV12-4 to TRBJ2-1, with 7 bases aligning to TRBD2. V lost 4 bases, J lost 8 bases, and 5 bases stayed unmatched. The CDR3 sequence is 13 residues long. This CDR3 reads CASSSRTSDEQFF. CDR3 nucleotides: TGTGCCAGCAGTTCCCGGACTAGTGATGAGCAGTTCTTC.

V usage is TRBV7-2 and J usage is TRBJ2-2; TRBD1 might be the D (6 bases). The CDR3 has 14 amino acids. Looked up from germline, CDR1 is SGHTA and CDR2 is FQGNSA. With 1 base removed from V and 4 bases from J, the gap between germline ends came to 7 bases. The CDR3 nucleotides read TGTGCCAGCAGCTTAGGAGGGGGCACCGGGGAGCTGTTTTTT. It translates to CASSLGGGTGELFF. The full variable domain, with the rest looked up from reference TRBV7-2 and TRBJ2-2, is GAGVSQSPSNKVTEKGKDVELRCDPISGHTALYWYRQSLGQGLEFLIYFQGNSAPDKSGLPSDRFSAERTGGSVSTLTIQRTQQEDSAVYLCASSLGGGTGELFFGEGSRLTVL.

J is TRBJ1-2 and V is TRBV6-5, with a weak D call TRBD1 (6 bases). Germline CDR1 reads MNHEY; CDR2 reads SVGAGI. The V end was cut by 6 bases, the J end by 2 bases, with 16 bases between. The CDR3 spans 15 residues. The CDR3 loop reads CASSPGPQGNYGYTF. The CDR3 DNA follows: TGTGCCAGCAGCCCGGGGCCTCAGGGGAACTATGGCTACACCTTC.

CDR3 in DNA: TGTGCCAGCTCACCACCGGAAGGGGCCCTTAATGAAAAACTGTTTTTT. Translated, it gives CASSPPEGALNEKLFF. This chain connects TRBV18 to TRBJ1-4; TRBD1 might be the D (5 bases). Germline V lookup: CDR1 KGHSH, CDR2 LQKENI. The V end was cut by 0 bases, the J end by 4 bases, with 12 bases between. This CDR3 region has 16 residues.

J is TRBJ1-1 and V is TRBV3-1 (or the pseudogene TRBV3-2); the D gene is possibly TRBD1 (5 bases). Trimming removed 2 bases at V and 1 base at J, with 8 bases between. The CDR3 totals 14 residues. CDR1 is LGHDT and CDR2 is YNNKEL in the germline V gene (reference sequence). The CDR3 bases are TGTGCCAGCAGCCAATACAGGCAGAACACTGAAGCTTTCTTT. It is translated as CASSQYRQNTEAFF.

The chain is built from TRBV5-1 and TRBJ1-1, with D possibly being TRBD1 (5 bases). Trimming removed 4 bases at V and 3 bases at J, with 16 bases between. The germline V gene has CDR1 SGHRS and CDR2 YFSETQ. CDR3 length: 15 residues. The CDR3 is CASSPGGGDHTEAFF. Here the CDR3 DNA reads TGCGCCAGCAGCCCAGGCGGGGGGGATCACACTGAAGCTTTCTTT.

The chain combines TRBV6-5 with TRBJ1-2, with 10 bases lining up with TRBD1. The CDR3 contains 14 residues. Germline CDR1 MNHEY, CDR2 SVGAGI. V lost 6 bases, J lost 5 bases, and 6 bases stayed unmatched. The CDR3 DNA sequence: TGTGCCAGCAGCGCGCCGGGACAGGGGTATGGCTACACCTTC. Amino acids: CASSAPGQGYGYTF.

The rearrangement uses TRBV5-1 and TRBJ1-2; TRBD1 might be the D (5 bases). V lost 2 bases and J lost 5, with 13 bases in between. The germline gives CDR1 SGHRS, CDR2 YFSETQ. The CDR3 covers 14 residues. This CDR3 reads CASSFDRKGYGYTF. The CDR3, as DNA: TGCGCCAGCAGCTTTGACAGAAAGGGATATGGCTACACCTTC. Combining the CDR3 with reference TRBV5-1 and TRBJ1-2 gives the whole variable domain KAGVTQTPRYLIKTRGQQVTLSCSPISGHRSVSWYQQTPGQGLQFLFEYFSETQRNKGNFPGRFSGRQFSNSRSEMNVSTLELGDSALYLCASSFDRKGYGYTFGSGTRLTVV.

The V and J genes are TRBV9 and TRBJ2-1, with 7 bases aligning to TRBD1. After removal of 4 bases from V and 4 bases from J, the junction contained 11 bases not matched to a gene. The CDR3 has 16 amino acids. Germline CDR1 and CDR2: SGDLS and YYNGEE. The CDR3 coding sequence is TGTGCCAGCAGCCTGGAAGGTAGGACAGGTTACAATGAGCAGTTCTTC. As protein: CASSLEGRTGYNEQFF.

CDR3 sequence: CASSLDRGANEQFF. In nucleotides, the CDR3 is TGTGCCAGCAGCTTGGACAGGGGGGCCAATGAGCAGTTCTTC. The chain carries TRBV5-8 and TRBJ2-1; 8 bases match TRBD1. The V segment lost 0 bases and the J segment 6 bases; nucleotides outside the gene matches: 2. The CDR3 loop spans 14 amino acids. Germline V gene data show CDR1 as SGHTS and CDR2 as YDEGEE.

The CDR3 loop is CASSLAGNTGELFF. Here the CDR3 DNA reads TGTGCCAGCAGCTTGGCCGGTAACACCGGGGAGCTGTTTTTT. V and J are TRBV5-5 and TRBJ2-2; D is undetermined. V was shortened by 0 bases and J by 2 bases, with 5 bases between the two germline ends. The CDR3 loop spans 14 amino acids. Germline CDR1 SGHKS, CDR2 YYEKEE (reference sequence).

The rearrangement links TRBV5-1 to TRBJ1-1; D is undetermined. Germline V gene sequence: CDR1 SGHRS, CDR2 YFSETQ. Between the trimmed V and J ends, which lost 1 base and 0 bases, there was a span of 10 bases. The CDR3 runs to 15 residues. This CDR3 is CASSLSGSLNTEAFF. The CDR3 nucleotides are TGCGCCAGCAGCTTGTCTGGGTCCCTGAACACTGAAGCTTTCTTT.

CDR3 DNA: TGTGCCAGCAGCCCGGACAGATCGAACACTGAAGCTTTCTTT. This gives the protein CASSPDRSNTEAFF. The genes are TRBV11-1 and TRBJ1-1; a weak D match, TRBD1 (6 bases). Germline V gene sequence: CDR1 SGHAT, CDR2 FQDESV (reference sequence). Trimming pared 5 bases from V and 1 base from J, leaving 11 bases between. The CDR3 contains 14 residues.

J is TRBJ1-2 and V is TRBV13, with TRBD1 matching 10 bases. Trimming took 7 bases from V and 3 from J; bases not matched to a gene: 5. Germline loops: CDR1 PRHDT, CDR2 FYEKMQ (reference sequence). This CDR3 contains 14 residues. The CDR3 DNA is TGTGCCAGCACCCGGGACAGGGGATACTATGGCTACACCTTC. Its protein is CASTRDRGYYGYTF.

V and J are TRBV28 and TRBJ2-7; tentative D call: TRBD1 (5 bases). CDR1 is MDHEN, CDR2 SYDVKM, per germline. The CDR3 has 14 amino acids. The V gene lost 7 bases and the J gene lost 4 bases, with 17 bases spanning the gap. CDR3 loop: CASNPPGLEYEQYF. CDR3 nucleotide sequence: TGTGCCAGCAACCCGCCAGGGCTAGAATACGAGCAGTACTTC.

The chain carries TRBV21-1 and TRBJ2-3; the table assigns TRBD1, which was not confirmed against the DNA. TRBV21-1 counts as a pseudogene. This CDR3 has 13 residues. CDR3 protein: CASKGQGTDTQYF. The CDR3 region has the DNA TGTGCCAGCAAGGGACAGGGCACAGATACGCAGTATTTT.

V and J are TRBV6-1 and TRBJ1-5; a possible D gene is TRBD1 (5 bases). The CDR3 has 15 amino acids. Germline lookup yields CDR1 MNHNS and CDR2 SASEGT. V lost 2 bases and J 6 bases, leaving 14 bases between the germline ends. The CDR3 DNA reads TGTGCCAGCAGTGAACGGGTGGGAAGGGGTCAGCCCCAGCATTTT. It is translated as CASSERVGRGQPQHF.

The genes are TRBV10-3 and TRBJ2-3; TRBD2 aligns across 11 bases. Per germline, CDR1 ENHRY and CDR2 SYGVKD. This CDR3 spans 16 amino acids. Germline trimming cut 0 bases from V and 3 bases from J; bases unmatched to any gene: 2. This chain's CDR3 is CAISESSGGATDTQYF. CDR3 coding DNA: TGTGCCATCAGTGAGTCTAGCGGGGGGGCAACAGATACGCAGTATTTT.

V is TRBV7-9 and J is TRBJ2-7, with a weak D call TRBD2 (7 bases). The germline V and J ends were trimmed by 1 base and 0 bases, with 13 bases remaining between them. This CDR3 is built from 16 residues. CDR1 is SEHNR, CDR2 FQNEAQ, per germline (reference sequence). This CDR3 reads CASSLGPGGLSYEQYF. In DNA form, the CDR3 reads TGTGCCAGCAGCTTAGGTCCCGGGGGGCTCTCCTACGAGCAGTACTTC.